The 19 T cell receptor beta chains in this list originate from one sample, sequenced in a study of T cell responses to AZD1222 COVID-19 vaccine. This table comes from immunoSEQ multiplex PCR, and its TCRdb copy is limited to in-frame clones, with some not included. The data hold over 100,000 clones, with 84% observed a single time. Sequences were derived from peripheral blood, sampled on day 0 of AZD1222 vaccination. Receptor source: an adult in good health.

This chain joins TRBV28 and TRBJ2-1; a weak D match, TRBD2 (5 bases). V was pared by 5 bases and J by 4 bases, with 18 bases between. This CDR3 contains 16 residues. CDR1 is MDHEN and CDR2 is SYDVKM in the germline V gene. In nucleotides, the CDR3 is TGTGCCAGCAGTACAATCAGCGGCAATAGGTACAATGAGCAGTTCTTC. Translation: CASSTISGNRYNEQFF.

The chain is built from TRBV28 and TRBJ2-5, with D possibly being TRBD1 or TRBD2 (5 bases each). Germline V gene lookup returns CDR1 MDHEN and CDR2 SYDVKM. The CDR3 loop spans 12 amino acids. Trimming removed 4 bases from V and 7 bases from J, with 10 bases in between. CDR3 coding DNA: TGTGCCAGCAGTTCGGGGCCCGCGACCCAGTACTTC. Protein sequence: CASSSGPATQYF.

This clone turned up a few times. The V and J genes are TRBV3-1 (or the pseudogene TRBV3-2) and TRBJ1-2; D not resolved. Germline V gene lookup returns CDR1 LGHDT and CDR2 YNNKEL (reference sequence). There are 15 residues in the CDR3. Between the trimmed V and J ends, which lost 1 base and 8 bases, there was a span of 17 bases. CDR3 loop: CASSQAHDPRRGYTF. The CDR3 nucleotides read TGTGCCAGCAGCCAAGCCCACGACCCAAGGCGCGGCTACACCTTC.

The rearrangement joins TRBV7-2 to TRBJ2-6, with TRBD2 matching over 8 bases. The CDR3 consists of 17 residues. Trimming removed 3 bases from V and 2 bases from J; junction bases left unmatched: 6. CDR1 SGHTA and CDR2 FQGNSA come from the germline V gene. This chain's CDR3 is CASSFTGGRPGANVLTF. The CDR3 nucleotides read TGTGCCAGCAGCTTTACGGGGGGGAGGCCTGGGGCCAACGTCCTGACTTTC. Complete variable domain (other parts from reference TRBV7-2 and TRBJ2-6): GAGVSQSPSNKVTEKGKDVELRCDPISGHTALYWYRQSLGQGLEFLIYFQGNSAPDKSGLPSDRFSAERTGGSVSTLTIQRTQQEDSAVYLCASSFTGGRPGANVLTFGAGSRLTVL.

This chain joins TRBV7-8 and TRBJ1-5; D gene unclear. The ends were cut back, 4 bases at V and 2 bases at J, with 12 bases in the middle. Germline V gene data show CDR1 as SGHVS and CDR2 as FQNEAQ. This CDR3 spans 15 amino acids. The CDR3 DNA follows: TGTGCCAGCAGCTCAGATGCAGTCCGCAATCAGCCCCAGCATTTT. This gives the protein CASSSDAVRNQPQHF. Combining the CDR3 with reference TRBV7-8 and TRBJ1-5 gives the whole variable domain GAGVSQSPRYKVAKRGQDVALRCDPISGHVSLFWYQQALGQGPEFLTYFQNEAQLDKSGLPSDRFFAERPEGSVSTLKIQRTQQEDSAVYLCASSSDAVRNQPQHFGDGTRLSIL.

This clone appeared a few times. CDR3 amino acids: CASTRTRTGTDTQYF. CDR3 nucleotide sequence: TGTGCCAGCACTAGAACAAGGACAGGCACAGATACGCAGTATTTT. The chain recombines TRBV6-5 with TRBJ2-3; the D gene is possibly TRBD1 (6 bases). CDR1 MNHEY and CDR2 SVGAGI come from the germline V gene. This CDR3 is 15 amino acids long. Trimming shortened V by 7 bases and J by 1 base, and 15 bases separated the two germline ends.

The chain recombines TRBV24-1 with TRBJ2-5; either TRBD1 or TRBD2 may supply D (5 bases each). CDR1 is KGHDR and CDR2 is SFDVKD in the germline V gene. The CDR3 has 18 amino acids. Trimming removed 2 bases at V and 0 bases at J, with 18 bases between. CDR3: CATSDCGHLRTHQETQYF. The DNA of the CDR3 is TGTGCCACCAGTGATTGCGGACACCTTCGGACTCACCAAGAGACCCAGTACTTC.

This clone was observed a handful of times. This chain joins TRBV24-1 and TRBJ1-5; D unclear. The V gene's germline CDR1 is KGHDR and CDR2 SFDVKD. This CDR3 has 12 amino acids. Trimming stripped 9 bases from V and 5 bases from J, with 10 bases between. CDR3 DNA sequence: TGTGCCACCTCCCGAGGGTATCAGCCCCAGCATTTT. Its protein is CATSRGYQPQHF.

The V and J genes are TRBV5-1 and TRBJ2-2; D unresolved. Per the germline V gene, CDR1 is SGHRS and CDR2 is YFSETQ. The CDR3 sequence is 16 residues long. Trimming removed 0 bases at V and 2 bases at J, with 11 bases between. CDR3 in amino acids: CASSLDIPGNTGELFF. CDR3 DNA: TGCGCCAGCAGCTTGGATATTCCCGGTAACACCGGGGAGCTGTTTTTT.

The chain has TRBV10-3 and TRBJ1-6; 7 bases are a match to TRBD1. Germline CDR1 is ENHRY and CDR2 is SYGVKD. The length of the CDR3 is 13 residues. After removal of 4 bases from V and 14 bases from J, the junction contained 8 bases not matched to a gene. CDR3 loop: CAISGLEQGTLHF. As DNA, the CDR3 is TGTGCCATCAGTGGTCTAGAACAGGGGACCCTCCACTTT.

The chain uses TRBV28 and TRBJ2-1; a weak D match, TRBD2 (5 bases). V lost 8 bases, J lost 2 bases, and 10 bases lay in between. Germline V lookup: CDR1 MDHEN, CDR2 SYDVKM. The length of the CDR3 is 13 residues. CDR3 DNA: TGTGCCAGCGGAGGCTTACCCTACAATGAGCAGTTCTTC. It encodes CASGGLPYNEQFF.

The chain recombines TRBV29-1 with TRBJ1-2; a possible D gene is TRBD1 (6 bases). V shed 5 bases and J shed 2 bases, with 9 bases lying between them. CDR1 and CDR2 (germline): SQVTM, ANQGSEA. The CDR3 is 12 residues long. CDR3 amino acids: CSVTTGNYGYTF. CDR3 DNA sequence: TGCAGCGTTACTACAGGGAACTATGGCTACACCTTC.

The chain combines TRBV6-5 with TRBJ2-1; D unclear. In germline, CDR1 is MNHEY, CDR2 SVGAGI. V was pared by 6 bases and J by 0 bases, with 9 bases between. This CDR3 contains 14 residues. The CDR3 spells CASRTGFSYNEQFF. As DNA, the CDR3 is TGTGCCAGCAGGACGGGCTTCTCCTACAATGAGCAGTTCTTC.

This chain connects TRBV20-1 to TRBJ1-3; D ambiguous. CDR1 is DFQATT, CDR2 SNEGSKA, per germline (reference sequence). This CDR3 has 11 amino acids. Trimming left V 5 bases short and J 0 bases short, with 2 bases between. The CDR3, as DNA: TGCAGTGCTCCCTCTGGAAACACCATATATTTT. Amino acids: CSAPSGNTIYF.

V usage is TRBV5-1 and J usage is TRBJ1-6; D is uncertain. Trimming took 0 bases from V and 6 from J, leaving 10 bases between them. The CDR3 is 15 residues long. Germline V gives CDR1 SGHRS, CDR2 YFSETQ. The CDR3 is CASSLESGLNSPLHF. As DNA, the CDR3 is TGCGCCAGCAGCTTGGAGTCAGGACTTAATTCACCCCTCCACTTT.

J is TRBJ1-1 and V is TRBV28; D not resolved. V was trimmed by 4 bases and J by 3 bases, leaving 12 bases between them. The CDR3 has 14 residues. CDR1 MDHEN and CDR2 SYDVKM come from the germline V gene. CDR3 protein: CASSSRPSDTEAFF. In nucleotides, the CDR3 is TGTGCCAGCAGTTCCCGACCCTCGGACACTGAAGCTTTCTTT.

This sequence joins TRBV7-2 and TRBJ1-1; no firm D call. Trimming cost V 5 bases and J 0 bases, with 13 bases left between them. The CDR3 covers 15 residues. CDR1 and CDR2 (germline): SGHTA, FQGNSA. CDR3 nucleotide sequence: TGTGCCAGCAGCCCGCTGTGGGTCATGAACACTGAAGCTTTCTTT. Its protein product is CASSPLWVMNTEAFF.

The chain couples TRBV5-4 to TRBJ2-5; 10 nucleotides align to TRBD1. The germline CDR1 and CDR2 sequences are SGHNT and YYREEE (reference sequence). The CDR3 loop spans 15 amino acids. V lost 4 bases, J lost 5 bases, and 8 bases stayed unmatched. CDR3 loop: CASSIPGTGDETQYF. The CDR3 DNA reads TGTGCCAGCAGCATTCCCGGGACAGGGGACGAGACCCAGTACTTC.

This clone occurred a few times. The gene calls are TRBV5-1 and TRBJ1-2; 10 bases agree with TRBD1. V lost 0 bases to trimming and J lost 6 bases; unmatched junction nucleotides: 2. This CDR3 contains 14 residues. In germline, CDR1 is SGHRS, CDR2 YFSETQ. The CDR3 protein is CASSLAGTGDGYTF. The CDR3 region has the DNA TGCGCCAGCAGCTTGGCCGGGACAGGGGATGGCTACACCTTC.